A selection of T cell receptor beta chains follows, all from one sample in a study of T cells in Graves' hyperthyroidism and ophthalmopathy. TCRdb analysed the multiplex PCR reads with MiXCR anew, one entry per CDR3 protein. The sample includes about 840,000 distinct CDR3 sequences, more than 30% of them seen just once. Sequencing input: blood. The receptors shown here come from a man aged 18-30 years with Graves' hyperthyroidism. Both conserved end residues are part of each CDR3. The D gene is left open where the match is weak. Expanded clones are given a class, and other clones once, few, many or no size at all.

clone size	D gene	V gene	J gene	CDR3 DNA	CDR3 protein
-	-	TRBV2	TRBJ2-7	TGTGCCCAGCATGACGTGGGCTACGAGCAGTACTTC	CAQHDVGYEQYF
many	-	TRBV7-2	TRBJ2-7	TGTGCCAGCAGCTTAACGCACCCCACCTACGAGCAGTACTTC	CASSLTHPTYEQYF
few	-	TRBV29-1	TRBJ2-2	TGCAGCGTTGAAGTTGAGCTACCCGGGGAGCTGTTTTTT	CSVEVELPGELFF
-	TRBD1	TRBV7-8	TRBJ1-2	TGTGCCAGCAGCTCGAAGGGACAGAACTATGGCTACACCTTC	CASSSKGQNYGYTF
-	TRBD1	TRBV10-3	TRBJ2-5	TGTGCCGTACCGGGACAGAGCTTGGAGACCCAGTACTTC	CAVPGQSLETQYF
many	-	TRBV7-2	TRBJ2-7	TGTGCCAGCAGCGCGGGACTTAGCGTGTATTCCGAGCAGTACTTC	CASSAGLSVYSEQYF
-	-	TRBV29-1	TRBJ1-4	TGCAGCGTTGAAGGGGAAGAAAAACTGTTTTTT	CSVEGEEKLFF
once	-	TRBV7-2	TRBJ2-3	TGTGCCAGCAGCTTAATGAGGAAAGCGCAGTATTTT	CASSLMRKAQYF
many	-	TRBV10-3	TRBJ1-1	TGTGCCATCAGTGACCGTCGGAGGAACACTGAAGCTTTCTTT	CAISDRRRNTEAFF
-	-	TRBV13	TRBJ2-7	TGTGCCAGCAGGCAGGGGGGCAACGAGCAGTACTTC	CASRQGGNEQYF
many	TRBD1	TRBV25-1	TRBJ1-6	TGTGCCACAGGGGGCAATTCACCCCTCCACTTT	CATGGNSPLHF
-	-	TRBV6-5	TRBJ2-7	TGTGCCAGCAGGCCACAGGAGTGGGTCAACGAGCAGTACTTC	CASRPQEWVNEQYF
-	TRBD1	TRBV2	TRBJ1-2	TGTGCCAGCAGCTTGGAACAGGGGGCGGGAGGCTACACCTTC	CASSLEQGAGGYTF
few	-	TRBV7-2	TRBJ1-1	TGTGCCAGCAGCTTGGTGGGGGGGTACATGAACACTGAAGCTTTCTTT	CASSLVGGYMNTEAFF
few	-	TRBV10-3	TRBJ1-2	TGTGCCAGCAGTTACCTTCAGGGGTTAAGGAACTATGGCTACACCTTC	CASSYLQGLRNYGYTF
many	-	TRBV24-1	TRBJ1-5	TGTGCCACCAGTGACGCACGGACCTCCGGTAAACCCCAGCATTTT	CATSDARTSGKPQHF
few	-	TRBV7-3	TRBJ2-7	TGTGCCAGCAGCTTAGGGTCCCCGGGAGCCGAGCAGTACTTC	CASSLGSPGAEQYF
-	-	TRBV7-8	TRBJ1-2	TGTGCCAGCAGCACTCGACTCTTGCAGCATGGCTACACCTTC	CASSTRLLQHGYTF
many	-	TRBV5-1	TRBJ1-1	TGCGCCAGCAGCTCAGACCCCGGACAGAACACTGAAGCTTTCTTT	CASSSDPGQNTEAFF
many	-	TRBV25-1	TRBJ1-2	TGTGCCAGCAGCCCAACGGACAGCGTTCATGGCTACACCTTC	CASSPTDSVHGYTF
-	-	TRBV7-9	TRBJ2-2	TGTGCCAGCAGCTTGTATTTTTCCGGGGAGCTGTTTTTT	CASSLYFSGELFF
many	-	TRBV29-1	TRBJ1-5	TGCAGCGTTGGGGACAATAGCAATCAGCCCCAGCATTTT	CSVGDNSNQPQHF
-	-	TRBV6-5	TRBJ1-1	TGTGCCAGCAGTTACCCTGGGGAGACTGAAGCTTTCTTT	CASSYPGETEAFF
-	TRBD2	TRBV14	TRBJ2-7	TGTGCCAGCAGCCTCCCCGGGGGGGCGAGGGAGCAGTACTTC	CASSLPGGAREQYF
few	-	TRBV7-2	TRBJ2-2	TGTGCCAGCAGCTTAGATAAACTGACCGTCACCGGGGAGCTGTTTTTT	CASSLDKLTVTGELFF
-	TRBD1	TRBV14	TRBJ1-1	TGTGCCAGCAGCAGCCGGGACAGGGGACGGTGGACTGAAGCTTTCTTT	CASSSRDRGRWTEAFF
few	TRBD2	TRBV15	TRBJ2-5	TGTGCCACCAGTACCTCAACCGGGAGGCTTGGGACCCAGTACTTC	CATSTSTGRLGTQYF
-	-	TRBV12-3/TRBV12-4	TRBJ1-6	TGTGCCAGCAGTTTACGCAGCCAAGGGGGATCACCCCTCCACTTT	CASSLRSQGGSPLHF
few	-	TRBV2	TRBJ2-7	TGTGCCAGCGCTCCGGGCCTTTTCACATACGAGCAGTACTTC	CASAPGLFTYEQYF
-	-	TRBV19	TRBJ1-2	TGTGCCAGTAGTAGGGACCGGGTGTGTGGCTACACCTTC	CASSRDRVCGYTF
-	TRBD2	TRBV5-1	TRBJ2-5	TGCGCCAGCAGCCAGGACGGGGGGAAGACCCAGTACTTC	CASSQDGGKTQYF
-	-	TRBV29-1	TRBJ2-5	TGCAGCGTTTTAGGGGTGAGAGAGACCCAGTACTTC	CSVLGVRETQYF
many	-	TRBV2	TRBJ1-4	TGTGCCAGCAGTAACGGGCCGAAGAATGAAAAACTGTTTTTT	CASSNGPKNEKLFF
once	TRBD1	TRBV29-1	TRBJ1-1	TGCAGCGACGGGACAGACCTTCTCACTGAAGCTTTCTTT	CSDGTDLLTEAFF
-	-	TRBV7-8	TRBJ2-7	TGTGCCAGCAGCCCCGGGAATATAAACGAGCAGTACTTC	CASSPGNINEQYF
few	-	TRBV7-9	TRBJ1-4	TGTGCCAGCAGCTTTTTTGATCCACCTAATGAAAAACTGTTTTTT	CASSFFDPPNEKLFF
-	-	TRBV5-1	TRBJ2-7	TGCGCCAGCAGACGGATCAGCTCCTACGAGCAGTACTTC	CASRRISSYEQYF
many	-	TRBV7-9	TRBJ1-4	TGTGCCAGCAGCTTGATTGGGGGCGAGGAAAAACTGTTTTTT	CASSLIGGEEKLFF
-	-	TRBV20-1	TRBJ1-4	TGCAGTGCGGATCATGGGGGTCGGACTGAAAAACTGTTTTTT	CSADHGGRTEKLFF
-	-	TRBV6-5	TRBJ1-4	TGTGCCAGCAGCCCCCGGTTGGACGAAAAACTGTTTTTT	CASSPRLDEKLFF
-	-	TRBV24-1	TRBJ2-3	TGTGCCACCAGAGACACAGATACGCAGTATTTT	CATRDTDTQYF
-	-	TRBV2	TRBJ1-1	TGTGCCACCCAACGACGGGGGGGGACTGAAGCTTTCTTT	CATQRRGGTEAFF
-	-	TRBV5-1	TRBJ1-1	TGCGCCAGCAGCGTACAGGGAGCTGAAGCTTTCTTT	CASSVQGAEAFF
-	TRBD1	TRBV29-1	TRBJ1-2	TGCAGCGTACTACAGGGGGGAAACTATGGCTACACCTTC	CSVLQGGNYGYTF
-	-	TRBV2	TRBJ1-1	TGTGCCAGCAGTTACACCGCCGCAAGGACAGAAGCTTTCTTT	CASSYTAARTEAFF
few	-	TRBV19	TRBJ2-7	TGTGCCAGTAGTGGGGCCGTCAACGGAGGGTCTTACGAGCAGTACTTC	CASSGAVNGGSYEQYF
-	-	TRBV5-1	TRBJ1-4	TGCGCCAGCAGCTCCGGGGCAGATAATGAAAAACTGTTTTTT	CASSSGADNEKLFF
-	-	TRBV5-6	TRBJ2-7	TGTGCCAGCAGCTTGACAGGGAGGAGTTACGAGCAGTACTTC	CASSLTGRSYEQYF
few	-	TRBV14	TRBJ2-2	TGTGCCAGCAGTCAAGGCCCGCGGACCGGGGAGCTGTTTTTT	CASSQGPRTGELFF
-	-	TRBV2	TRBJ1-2	TGTGCCAGCAGTGAAACAGGGTCTAGGCGAGGCTACACCTTC	CASSETGSRRGYTF
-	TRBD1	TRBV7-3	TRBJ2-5	TGTGCCAGCAGCTTGCAGGGGACAGAACAAGAGACCCAGTACTTC	CASSLQGTEQETQYF
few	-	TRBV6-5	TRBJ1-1	TGTGCCACTCAGGCCCTACGACCTGAAGCTTTCTTT	CATQALRPEAFF
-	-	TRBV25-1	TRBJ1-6	TGTGCCAGCAGCCAATTCGGGCAGTCTCATAATTCACCCCTCCACTTT	CASSQFGQSHNSPLHF
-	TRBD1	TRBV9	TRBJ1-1	TGTGCCATTTTACAGGGGGCTGAAGCTTTCTTT	CAILQGAEAFF
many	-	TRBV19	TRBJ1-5	TGTGCCAGTAGTAGCCTTAGACAGACCCAGCATTTT	CASSSLRQTQHF